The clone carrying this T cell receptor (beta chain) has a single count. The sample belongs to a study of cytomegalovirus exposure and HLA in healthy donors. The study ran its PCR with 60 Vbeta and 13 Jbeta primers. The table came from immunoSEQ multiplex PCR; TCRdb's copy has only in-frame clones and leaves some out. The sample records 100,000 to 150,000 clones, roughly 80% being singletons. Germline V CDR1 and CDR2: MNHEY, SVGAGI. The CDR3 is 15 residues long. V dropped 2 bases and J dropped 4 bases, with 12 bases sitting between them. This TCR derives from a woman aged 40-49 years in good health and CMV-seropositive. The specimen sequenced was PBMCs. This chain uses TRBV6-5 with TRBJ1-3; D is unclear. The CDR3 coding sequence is TGTGCCAGCAGTTACCGACTCCTCGGGGGAAACACCATATATTTT. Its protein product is CASSYRLLGGNTIYF.